This paragraph covers one TCR beta chain sequence. As yet, its antigen is unknown. This sample was included in a study of response to subunit inactivated influenza vaccine. Findings and caveats of the study: New T cells are recruited in small numbers by each seasonal influenza vaccination, according to the authors' suggestion.

TCRdb re-derived calls from the RT-PCR reads in MiXCR, one entry per CDR3 protein. The sample lists about 620,000 distinct CDR3 sequences; 12% were seen once. V was clipped by 4 bases and J by 2 bases; unmatched bases: 10. This CDR3 is 16 amino acids long. Germline assignment: CDR1 SQVTM and CDR2 ANQGSEA. The specimen comprised PBMCs from blood, sampled on the day of vaccination. This chain links TRBV29-1 with TRBJ2-7; TRBD1 matches 11 bases. The receptor comes from a man between 45 and 60 years old who received an inactivated influenza vaccine. CDR3 in amino acids: CSVVVGQGAPPYEQYF. CDR3 bases: TGCAGCGTTGTAGTAGGACAGGGGGCACCTCCCTACGAGCAGTACTTC.